This entry features one T cell receptor beta chain sequence. The antigen remains undetermined. Germline-derived CDR1 and CDR2 are SEHNR and FQNEAQ (reference sequence). This CDR3 has 16 amino acids. TCRdb re-called the 5' RACE reads and catalogs CDR3 proteins one per entry, DNA excluded. Its table records fewer than 350,000 distinct CDR3 sequences. The sample comes from a study of monozygotic twins with inflammatory bowel disease. General observations from the study: Distinguishing T cell subtypes was not possible.

Sequencing used blood. This clonotype originated in a human donor with ulcerative colitis or Crohn's disease, or a healthy co-twin of an affected twin (not recorded which). V and J are TRBV7-9 and TRBJ2-7; TCRdb proposes TRBD2, but this gene call is untestable without DNA. The CDR3 loop reads CASSFGRQENSYEQYF.